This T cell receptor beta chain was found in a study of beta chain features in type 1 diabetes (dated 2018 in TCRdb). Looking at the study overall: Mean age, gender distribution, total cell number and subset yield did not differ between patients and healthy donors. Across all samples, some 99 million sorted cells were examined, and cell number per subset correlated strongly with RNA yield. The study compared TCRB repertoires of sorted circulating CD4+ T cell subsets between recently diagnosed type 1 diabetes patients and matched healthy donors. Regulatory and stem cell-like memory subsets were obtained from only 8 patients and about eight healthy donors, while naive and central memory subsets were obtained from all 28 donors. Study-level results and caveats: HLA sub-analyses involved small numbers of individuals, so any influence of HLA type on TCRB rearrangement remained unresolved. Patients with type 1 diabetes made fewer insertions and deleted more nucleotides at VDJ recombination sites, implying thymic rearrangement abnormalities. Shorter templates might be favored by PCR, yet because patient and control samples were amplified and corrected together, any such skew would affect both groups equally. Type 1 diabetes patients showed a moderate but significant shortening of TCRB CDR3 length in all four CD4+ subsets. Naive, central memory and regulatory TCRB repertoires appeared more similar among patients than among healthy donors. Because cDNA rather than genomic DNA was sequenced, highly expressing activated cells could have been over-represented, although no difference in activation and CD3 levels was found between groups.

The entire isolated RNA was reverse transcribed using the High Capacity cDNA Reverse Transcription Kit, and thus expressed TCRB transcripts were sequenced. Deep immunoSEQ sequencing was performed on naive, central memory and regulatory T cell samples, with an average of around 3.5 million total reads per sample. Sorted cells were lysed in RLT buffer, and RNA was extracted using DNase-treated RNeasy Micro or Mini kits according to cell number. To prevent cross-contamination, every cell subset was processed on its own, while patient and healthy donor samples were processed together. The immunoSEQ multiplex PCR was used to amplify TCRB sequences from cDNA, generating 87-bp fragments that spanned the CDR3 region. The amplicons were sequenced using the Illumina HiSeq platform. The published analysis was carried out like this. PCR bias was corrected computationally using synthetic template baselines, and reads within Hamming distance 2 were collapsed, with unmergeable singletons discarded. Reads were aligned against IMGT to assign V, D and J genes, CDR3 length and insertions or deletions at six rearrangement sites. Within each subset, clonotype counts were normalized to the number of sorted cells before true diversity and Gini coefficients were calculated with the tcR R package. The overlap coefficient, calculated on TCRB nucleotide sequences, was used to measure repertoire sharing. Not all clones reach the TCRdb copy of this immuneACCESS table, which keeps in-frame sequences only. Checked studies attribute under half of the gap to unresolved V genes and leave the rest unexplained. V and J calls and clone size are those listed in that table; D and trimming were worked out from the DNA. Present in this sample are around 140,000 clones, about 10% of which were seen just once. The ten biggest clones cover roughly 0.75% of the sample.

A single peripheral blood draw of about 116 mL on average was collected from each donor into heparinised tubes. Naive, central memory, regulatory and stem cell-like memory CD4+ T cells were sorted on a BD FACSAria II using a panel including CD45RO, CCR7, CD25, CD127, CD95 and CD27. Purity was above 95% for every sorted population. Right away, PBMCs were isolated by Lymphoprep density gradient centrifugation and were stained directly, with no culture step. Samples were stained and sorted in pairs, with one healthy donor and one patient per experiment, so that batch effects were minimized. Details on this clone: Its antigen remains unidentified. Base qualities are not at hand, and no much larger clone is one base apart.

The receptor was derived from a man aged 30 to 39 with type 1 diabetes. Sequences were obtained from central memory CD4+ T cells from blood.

The sequenced DNA is TGTGCCAGTAGCCTCGATAGCGGGGGGGTTTCCTACAATGAGCAGTTCTTC. Protein translation: CASSLDSGGVSYNEQFF. The chain couples TRBV19 to TRBJ2-1; a stretch of 11 junction bases matches TRBD2. For CDR1 and CDR2, the germline V gene (reference sequence) lists LNHDA and SQIVND. Inclusive of the bounding cysteine and phenylalanine, the CDR3 is 17 residues long. The sequence is cut down to CDR3 DNA, 51 bases in frame from base 1. V and J are trimmed by 6 bases and 1 base, and the gene matches miss 8 bases of the junction.